Listed here is a single T cell receptor beta chain. Method: immunoSEQ multiplex PCR; TCRdb's copy keeps in-frame clones and lacks some. This table has about 110,000 clones, over 75% appearing once. The CDR3 is 16 amino acids. The germline V gene encodes CDR1 SEHNR and CDR2 FQNEAQ (reference sequence). The ends were cut back, 0 bases at V and 6 bases at J, with 17 bases in the middle. This sample stems from a study of cytomegalovirus exposure and HLA in healthy donors. The receptor was derived from a woman aged 18-29 years in good health and CMV-seronegative. Sequenced input: PBMCs. The chain employs TRBV7-9 and TRBJ1-2; D might be TRBD1 (5 bases). CDR3 amino acids: CASSLALRGGWDGYTF. CDR3 bases: TGTGCCAGCAGCTTAGCGCTAAGGGGTGGATGGGATGGCTACACCTTC.